What follows is one T cell receptor beta chain and its context. MiXCR was run by TCRdb on the RT-PCR reads, yielding one entry per CDR3 protein. The data contain about 960,000 distinct CDR3 sequences, 15% to 20% of them singletons. This entry is derived from a study of patients and donors after allogeneic stem cell transplantation. CDR3 length: 13 residues. Trimming took 4 bases from V and 1 from J, leaving 5 bases between them. CDR1 is MNHEY and CDR2 is SVGEGT in the germline V gene. The origin of this receptor is a human donor who was either an allogeneic HSCT recipient or a stem cell or donor lymphocyte infusion donor (not recorded which). It is not recorded whose cells these are; they may come from a transplant donor. Sequences were obtained from blood, either unsorted or a sorted T cell fraction (not recorded which). The V and J genes are TRBV6-2 or TRBV6-3 and TRBJ2-1; D gene uncertain. Written as DNA, the CDR3 is TGTGCCAGCAGTTTATGGTCCTACAATGAGCAGTTCTTC. Its translation is CASSLWSYNEQFF.